Listed here are 7 T cell receptor beta chains from one sample, sequenced in a study of human T cells and chemical hapten exposure. The time point was: patch test 2, 6 weeks after DPC sensitization. This sample's treatment: therapeutic diphenylcyclopropenone sensitization with weekly scalp DPC. MiXCR, run by TCRdb on the RACE reads, gives a single entry per CDR3 protein. The sample has tens of thousands of distinct CDR3 sequences, about 3.5% seen once; the top ten hold approximately 6.7%. The sample was whole blood, taken in connection with sensitization to the hapten diphenylcyclopropenone (DPC). The receptor source for this set is a middle-aged man with alopecia areata. Some clones in this sample may be carry-over from other donors' samples.

This clonotype was counted many times. CDR3 DNA: TGTGCCAGCAGTTTGCGGTCTTTGAAAGAGACCCAGTACTTC. Encoded protein: CASSLRSLKETQYF. The J gene is TRBJ2-5, the V gene TRBV12-3 or TRBV12-4; D is unresolved. The CDR3 is 14 amino acids. The V and J ends lost 3 bases and 3 bases respectively, with 11 bases between them.

This clonotype was detected ten times or more. V usage is TRBV6-2 or TRBV6-3 and J usage is TRBJ2-3; TRBD1 agrees at 11 bases. The J segment lost 1 base and the V segment lost 4 bases, leaving 4 bases of the junction unmatched. The germline V gene encodes CDR1 MNHEY and CDR2 SVGEGT. The CDR3 is 16 amino acids. The chain's CDR3 is CASSSRTGGRTDTQYF. For the CDR3, the DNA is TGTGCCAGCAGTTCCCGGACAGGGGGCCGCACAGATACGCAGTATTTT.

Ten or more counts support this clonotype. The chain links TRBV28 to TRBJ2-4; D not resolved. Germline CDR1 and CDR2: MDHEN and SYDVKM. V shed 2 bases and J shed 0 bases, with 2 bases lying between them. This CDR3 is built from 13 residues. The CDR3 DNA sequence: TGTGCCAGCAGTTTAGTAGCCAAAAACATTCAGTACTTC. Translating it yields CASSLVAKNIQYF.

This clonotype was found many times. This rearrangement joins TRBV3-1 to TRBJ1-1; weak D call: TRBD1 (5 bases). CDR3 length: 13 amino acids. Germline CDR1 and CDR2: LGHDT and YNNKEL (reference sequence). Between the trimmed V and J ends, which lost 4 bases and 5 bases, there was a span of 11 bases. The CDR3 is CASSRAGVTEAFF. The CDR3 bases are TGTGCCAGCAGCCGAGCGGGGGTGACTGAAGCTTTCTTT.

This clonotype was detected many times. The chain recombines TRBV28 with TRBJ2-4; D is possibly TRBD2 (7 bases). CDR3 size: 12 residues. V lost 2 bases, J lost 14 bases, and 13 bases lay in between. Germline V CDR1 and CDR2: MDHEN, SYDVKM. The CDR3 DNA reads TGTGCCAGCAGTTTACCGGGGGGCCCAAAGTACTTC. The encoded protein is CASSLPGGPKYF.

This clonotype was picked up many times. V and J are TRBV9 and TRBJ2-7, with 10 bases fitting TRBD1. This CDR3 has 16 residues. Trimming at V came to 2 bases and at J to 1 base, leaving 6 bases not matched to a gene. Germline CDR1 SGDLS, CDR2 YYNGEE. DNA of the CDR3: TGTGCCAGCAGCGTTCAACCGGGACAGGGGTCCTACGAGCAGTACTTC. It encodes CASSVQPGQGSYEQYF.

This clonotype was seen ten or more times. This rearrangement joins TRBV12-5 to TRBJ2-1; possibly TRBD1 for D (6 bases). Germline CDR1 is LGHNT and CDR2 is FRNRAP. The CDR3 is 15 residues long. The V gene lost 2 bases and the J gene lost 7 bases, with 15 bases spanning the gap. CDR3 loop: CASGLHRDLRNEQFF. Here the CDR3 DNA reads TGTGCTAGTGGTTTGCACAGGGATTTGAGGAATGAGCAGTTCTTC.